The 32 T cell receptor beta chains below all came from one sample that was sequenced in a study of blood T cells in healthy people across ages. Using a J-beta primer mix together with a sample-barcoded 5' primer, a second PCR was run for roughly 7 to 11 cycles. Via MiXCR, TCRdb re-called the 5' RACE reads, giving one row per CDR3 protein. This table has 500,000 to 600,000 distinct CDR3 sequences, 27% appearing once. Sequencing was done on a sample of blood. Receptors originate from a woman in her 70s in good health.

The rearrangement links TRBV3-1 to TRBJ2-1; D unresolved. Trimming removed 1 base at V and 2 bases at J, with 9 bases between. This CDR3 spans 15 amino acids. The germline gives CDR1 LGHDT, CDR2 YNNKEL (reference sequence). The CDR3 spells CASSQAPGPYNEQFF. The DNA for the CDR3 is TGTGCCAGCAGCCAAGCCCCAGGCCCCTACAATGAGCAGTTCTTC.

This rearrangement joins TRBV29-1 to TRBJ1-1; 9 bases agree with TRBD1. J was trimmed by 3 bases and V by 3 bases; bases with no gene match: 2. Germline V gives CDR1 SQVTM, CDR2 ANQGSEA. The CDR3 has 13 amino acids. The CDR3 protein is CSVDRDRDTEAFF. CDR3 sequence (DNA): TGCAGCGTTGACCGGGACAGGGACACTGAAGCTTTCTTT.

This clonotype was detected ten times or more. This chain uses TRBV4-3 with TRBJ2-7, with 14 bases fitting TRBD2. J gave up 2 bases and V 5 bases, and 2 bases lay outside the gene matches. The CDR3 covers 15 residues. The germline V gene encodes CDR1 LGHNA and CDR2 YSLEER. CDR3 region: CASSLGLAGAYEQYF. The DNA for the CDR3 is TGCGCCAGCAGCTTGGGACTAGCGGGGGCCTACGAGCAGTACTTC.

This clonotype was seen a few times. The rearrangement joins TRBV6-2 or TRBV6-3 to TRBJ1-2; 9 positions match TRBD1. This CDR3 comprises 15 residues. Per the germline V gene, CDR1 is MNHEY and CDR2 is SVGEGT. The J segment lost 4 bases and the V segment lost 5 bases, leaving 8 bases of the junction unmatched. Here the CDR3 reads CASSRGDRVPYGYTF. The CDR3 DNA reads TGTGCCAGCAGTAGAGGGGACAGGGTCCCCTATGGCTACACCTTC.

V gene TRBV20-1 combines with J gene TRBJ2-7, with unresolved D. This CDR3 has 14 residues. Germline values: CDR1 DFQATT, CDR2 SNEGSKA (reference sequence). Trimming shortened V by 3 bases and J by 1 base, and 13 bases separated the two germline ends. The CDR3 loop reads CSARSSEASYEQYF. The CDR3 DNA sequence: TGCAGTGCTAGGAGCAGTGAGGCTTCCTACGAGCAGTACTTC.

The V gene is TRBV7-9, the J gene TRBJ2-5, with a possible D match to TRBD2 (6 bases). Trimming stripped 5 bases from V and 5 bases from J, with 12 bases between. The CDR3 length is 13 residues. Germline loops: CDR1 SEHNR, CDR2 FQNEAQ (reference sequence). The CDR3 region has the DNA TGTGCCAGCAGCCTCGGGACTCCGGAGACCCAGTACTTC. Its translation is CASSLGTPETQYF.

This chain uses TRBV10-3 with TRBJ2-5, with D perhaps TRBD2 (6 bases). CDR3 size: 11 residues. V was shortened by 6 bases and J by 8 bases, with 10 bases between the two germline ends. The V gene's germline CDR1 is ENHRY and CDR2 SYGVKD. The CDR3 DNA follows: TGTGCCATCAGGCAGGGAGGCACCCAGTACTTC. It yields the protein CAIRQGGTQYF.

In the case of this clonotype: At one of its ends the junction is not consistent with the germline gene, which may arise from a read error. The chain's CDR3 is CATSRRQGAAKNIQHF. The CDR3 region has the DNA TGTGCCACCAGCAGGCGACAGGGGGCGGCCAAAAACATTCAGCACTTC. The rearrangement uses TRBV15 and TRBJ2-4; 10 nucleotides agree with TRBD1. The CDR3 runs 16 residues. From germline, CDR1 is LNHNV and CDR2 YYDKDF (reference sequence).

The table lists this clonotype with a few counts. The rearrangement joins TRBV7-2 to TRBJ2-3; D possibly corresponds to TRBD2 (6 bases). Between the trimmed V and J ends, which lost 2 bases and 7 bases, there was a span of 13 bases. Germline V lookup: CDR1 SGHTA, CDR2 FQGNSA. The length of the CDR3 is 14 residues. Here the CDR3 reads CASSLTGVGNTQYF. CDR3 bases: TGTGCCAGCAGCTTAACGGGGGTTGGAAATACGCAGTATTTT. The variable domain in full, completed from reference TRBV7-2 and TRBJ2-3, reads GAGVSQSPSNKVTEKGKDVELRCDPISGHTALYWYRQSLGQGLEFLIYFQGNSAPDKSGLPSDRFSAERTGGSVSTLTIQRTQQEDSAVYLCASSLTGVGNTQYFGPGTRLTVL.

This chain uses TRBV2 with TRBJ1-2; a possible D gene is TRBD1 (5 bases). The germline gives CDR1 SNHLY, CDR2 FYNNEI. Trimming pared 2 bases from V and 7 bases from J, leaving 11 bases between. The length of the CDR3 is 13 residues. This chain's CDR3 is CASSETRRGGYTF. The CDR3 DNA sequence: TGTGCCAGCAGTGAAACGCGAAGGGGTGGCTACACCTTC.

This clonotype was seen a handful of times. The CDR3: CASSEQANTEAFF. The CDR3 coding sequence is TGTGCCAGCAGTGAACAGGCGAACACTGAAGCTTTCTTT. The genes are TRBV2 and TRBJ1-1; D remains ambiguous. V was shortened by 2 bases and J by 1 base, with 5 bases between the two germline ends. The germline V gene encodes CDR1 SNHLY and CDR2 FYNNEI. This CDR3 region has 13 residues.

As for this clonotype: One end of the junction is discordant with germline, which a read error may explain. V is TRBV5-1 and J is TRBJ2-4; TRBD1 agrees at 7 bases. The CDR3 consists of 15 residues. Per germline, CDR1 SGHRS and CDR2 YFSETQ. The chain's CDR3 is CASSLEITGANEQHF. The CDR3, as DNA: TGCGCCAGCAGCTTGGAAATCACAGGGGCTAATGAACAGCACTTC.

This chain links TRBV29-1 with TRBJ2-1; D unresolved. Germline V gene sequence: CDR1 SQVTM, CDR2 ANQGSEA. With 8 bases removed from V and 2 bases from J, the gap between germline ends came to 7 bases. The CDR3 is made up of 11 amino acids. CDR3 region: CSSQAYNEQFF. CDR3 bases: TGCAGCTCACAAGCCTACAATGAGCAGTTCTTC.

CDR3 coding DNA: TGTGCCACCAGCATTGGGACTTCTCGCACTAGCTACAATGAGCAGTTCTTC. Translated, it gives CATSIGTSRTSYNEQFF. The chain has TRBV15 and TRBJ2-5, with D perhaps TRBD2 (6 bases). The closer fit of TRBJ2-1 to the DNA end suggests the J call may be wrong. The CDR3 sequence is 17 residues long. Germline V lookup: CDR1 LNHNV, CDR2 YYDKDF (reference sequence).

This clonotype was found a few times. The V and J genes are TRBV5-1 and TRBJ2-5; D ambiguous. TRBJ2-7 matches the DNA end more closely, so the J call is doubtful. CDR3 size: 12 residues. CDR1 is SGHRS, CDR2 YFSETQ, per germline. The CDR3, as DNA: TGCGCCAGCAGCTTGGACCTTTACGAGCAGTACTTC. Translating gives CASSLDLYEQYF.

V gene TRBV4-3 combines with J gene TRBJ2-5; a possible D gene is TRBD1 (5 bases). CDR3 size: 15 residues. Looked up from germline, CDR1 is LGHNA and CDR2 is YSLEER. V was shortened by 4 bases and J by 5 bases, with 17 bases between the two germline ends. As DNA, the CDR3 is TGCGCCAGCAGCCTCCGTTGGGGCTCTTCGGAGACCCAGTACTTC. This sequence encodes CASSLRWGSSETQYF.

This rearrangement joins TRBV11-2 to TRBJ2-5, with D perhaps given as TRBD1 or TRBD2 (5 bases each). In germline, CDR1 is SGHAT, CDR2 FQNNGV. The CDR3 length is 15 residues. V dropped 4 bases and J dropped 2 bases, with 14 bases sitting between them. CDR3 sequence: CASSYPRGPQETQYF. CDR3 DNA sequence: TGTGCCAGCAGCTACCCGAGGGGTCCGCAAGAGACCCAGTACTTC.

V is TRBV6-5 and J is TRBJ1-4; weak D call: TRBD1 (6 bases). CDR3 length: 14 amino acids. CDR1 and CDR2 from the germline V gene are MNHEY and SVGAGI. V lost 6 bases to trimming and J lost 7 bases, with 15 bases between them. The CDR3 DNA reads TGTGCCAGCAGGACCGGGACACCACCTGAAAAACTGTTTTTT. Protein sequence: CASRTGTPPEKLFF.

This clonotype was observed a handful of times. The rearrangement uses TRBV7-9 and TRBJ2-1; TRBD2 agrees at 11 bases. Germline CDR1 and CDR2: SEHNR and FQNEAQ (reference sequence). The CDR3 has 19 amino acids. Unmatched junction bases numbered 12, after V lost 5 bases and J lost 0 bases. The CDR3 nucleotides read TGTGCCAGCAGCGTATACCTAGCGGGGGGCCCGAGCTCCTACAATGAGCAGTTCTTC. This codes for CASSVYLAGGPSSYNEQFF.

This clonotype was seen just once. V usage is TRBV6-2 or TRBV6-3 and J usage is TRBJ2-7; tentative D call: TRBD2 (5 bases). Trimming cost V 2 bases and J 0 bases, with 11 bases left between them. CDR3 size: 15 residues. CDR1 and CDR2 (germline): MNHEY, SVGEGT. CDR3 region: CASSYDEGASYEQYF. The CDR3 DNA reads TGTGCCAGCAGTTACGACGAGGGTGCCTCCTACGAGCAGTACTTC.

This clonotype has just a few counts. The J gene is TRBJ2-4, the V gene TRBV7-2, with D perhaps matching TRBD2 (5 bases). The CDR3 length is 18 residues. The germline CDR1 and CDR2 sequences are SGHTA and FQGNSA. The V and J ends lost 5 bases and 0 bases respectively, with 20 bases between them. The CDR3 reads CASSRNPAESGAKNIQYF. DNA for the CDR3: TGTGCCAGCAGCCGGAACCCGGCCGAAAGCGGAGCCAAAAACATTCAGTACTTC. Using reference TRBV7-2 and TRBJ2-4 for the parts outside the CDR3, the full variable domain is GAGVSQSPSNKVTEKGKDVELRCDPISGHTALYWYRQSLGQGLEFLIYFQGNSAPDKSGLPSDRFSAERTGGSVSTLTIQRTQQEDSAVYLCASSRNPAESGAKNIQYFGAGTRLSVL.

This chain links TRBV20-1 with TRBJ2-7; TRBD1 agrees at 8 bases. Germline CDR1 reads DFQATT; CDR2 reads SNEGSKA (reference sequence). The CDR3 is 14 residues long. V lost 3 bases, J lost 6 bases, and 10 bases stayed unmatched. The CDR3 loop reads CSASPGTGKSEQYF. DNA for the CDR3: TGCAGTGCTAGCCCCGGGACAGGTAAATCCGAGCAGTACTTC.

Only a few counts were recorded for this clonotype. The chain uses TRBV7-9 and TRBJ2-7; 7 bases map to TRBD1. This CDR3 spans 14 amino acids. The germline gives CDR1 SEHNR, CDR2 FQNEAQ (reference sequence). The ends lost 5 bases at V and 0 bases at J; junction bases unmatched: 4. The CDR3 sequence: CASSPGTVSYEQYF. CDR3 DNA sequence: TGTGCCAGCAGCCCCGGGACAGTCTCCTACGAGCAGTACTTC.

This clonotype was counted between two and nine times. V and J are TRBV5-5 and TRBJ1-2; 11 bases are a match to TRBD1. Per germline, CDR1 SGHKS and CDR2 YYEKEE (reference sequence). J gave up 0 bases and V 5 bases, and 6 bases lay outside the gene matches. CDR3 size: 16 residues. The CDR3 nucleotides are TGTGCCAGCAGTCGGACAGGGGGCCAAGCTAACTATGGCTACACCTTC. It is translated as CASSRTGGQANYGYTF.

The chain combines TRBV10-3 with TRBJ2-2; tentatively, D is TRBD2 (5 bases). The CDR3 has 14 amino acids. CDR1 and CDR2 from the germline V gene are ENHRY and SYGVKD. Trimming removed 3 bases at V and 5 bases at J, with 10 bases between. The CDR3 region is CAISDGGLTGELFF. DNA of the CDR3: TGTGCCATCAGTGATGGAGGACTTACCGGGGAGCTGTTTTTT.

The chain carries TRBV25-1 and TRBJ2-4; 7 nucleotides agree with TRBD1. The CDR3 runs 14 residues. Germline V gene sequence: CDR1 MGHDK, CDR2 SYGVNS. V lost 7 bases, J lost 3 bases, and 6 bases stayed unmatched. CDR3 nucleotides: TGTGCCAGCAACCGCCGGACAGGCAAAAACATTCAGTACTTC. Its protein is CASNRRTGKNIQYF.

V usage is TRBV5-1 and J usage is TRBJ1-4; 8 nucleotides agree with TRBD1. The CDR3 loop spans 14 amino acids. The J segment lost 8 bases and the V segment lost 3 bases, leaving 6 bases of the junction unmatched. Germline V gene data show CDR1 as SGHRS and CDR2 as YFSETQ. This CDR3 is CASSWTGPSEKLFF. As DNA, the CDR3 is TGCGCCAGCAGCTGGACAGGGCCTAGCGAAAAACTGTTTTTT.

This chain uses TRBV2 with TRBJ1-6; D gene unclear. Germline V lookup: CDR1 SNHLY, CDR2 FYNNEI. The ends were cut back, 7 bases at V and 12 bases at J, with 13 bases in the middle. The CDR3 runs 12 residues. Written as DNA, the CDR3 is TGTGCCAGCACCATAAAAGGAAGACCCCTCCACTTT. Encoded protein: CASTIKGRPLHF.

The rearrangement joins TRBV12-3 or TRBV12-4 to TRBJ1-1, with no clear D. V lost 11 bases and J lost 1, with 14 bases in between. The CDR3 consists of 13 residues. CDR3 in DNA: TGTGCCTCGACCCCATTTGCGAACACTGAAGCTTTCTTT. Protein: CASTPFANTEAFF.

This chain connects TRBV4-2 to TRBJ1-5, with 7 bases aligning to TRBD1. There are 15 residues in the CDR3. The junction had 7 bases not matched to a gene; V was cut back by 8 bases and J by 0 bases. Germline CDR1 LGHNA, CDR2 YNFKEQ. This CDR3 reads CASQRGQNSNQPQHF. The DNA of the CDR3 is TGTGCCAGCCAGAGGGGGCAGAATAGCAATCAGCCCCAGCATTTT.

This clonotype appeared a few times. CDR3 coding DNA: TGCGCCAGCAACCCCAGGGGTCAATTCTCTGGGGCCAACGTCCTGACTTTC. It yields the protein CASNPRGQFSGANVLTF. The chain couples TRBV5-1 to TRBJ2-6; TRBD1 might be the D (6 bases). The CDR3 has 17 residues. Trimming removed 6 bases from V and 0 bases from J, with 16 bases in between. Germline CDR1 is SGHRS and CDR2 is YFSETQ.

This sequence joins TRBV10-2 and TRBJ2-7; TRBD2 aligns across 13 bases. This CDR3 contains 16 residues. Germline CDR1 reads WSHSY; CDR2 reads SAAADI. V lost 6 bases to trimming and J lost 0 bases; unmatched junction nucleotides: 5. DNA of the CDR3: TGCGCCAGCAGGGGACTAGCGGGGAAGAACTCCTACGAGCAGTACTTC. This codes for CASRGLAGKNSYEQYF.